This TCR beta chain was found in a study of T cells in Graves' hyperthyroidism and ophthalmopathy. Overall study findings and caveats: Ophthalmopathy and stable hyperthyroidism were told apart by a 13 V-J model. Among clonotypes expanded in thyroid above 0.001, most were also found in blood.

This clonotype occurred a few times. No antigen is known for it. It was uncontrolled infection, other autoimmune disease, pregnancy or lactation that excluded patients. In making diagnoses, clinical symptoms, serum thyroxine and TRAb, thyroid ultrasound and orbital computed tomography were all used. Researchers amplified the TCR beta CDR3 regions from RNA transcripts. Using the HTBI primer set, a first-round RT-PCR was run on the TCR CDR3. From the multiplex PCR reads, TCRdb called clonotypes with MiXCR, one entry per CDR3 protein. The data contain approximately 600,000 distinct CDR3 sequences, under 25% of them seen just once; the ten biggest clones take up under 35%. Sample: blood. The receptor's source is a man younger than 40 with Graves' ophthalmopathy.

The CDR3 DNA sequence: TGTGCCAGCAGCGCAGGGACAGGAAGCTATGGCTACACCTTC. As protein: CASSAGTGSYGYTF. The chain links TRBV2 to TRBJ1-2, with 8 bases lining up with TRBD1. CDR1 is SNHLY, CDR2 FYNNEI, per germline. This CDR3 is built from 14 residues. Germline trimming cut 6 bases from V and 4 bases from J; bases unmatched to any gene: 7.